This T cell receptor (beta chain) was sequenced for a study of CD8 T cells in ankylosing spondylitis. Overall study findings and caveats: What appeared characteristic of ankylosing spondylitis blood was a TCR beta motif of under 10 highly homologous variants.

TCRdb re-called the 5' RACE reads with MiXCR, one entry per CDR3 protein. This table holds roughly 670,000 distinct CDR3 sequences, roughly 19% found once. This clonotype was counted a few times. Its antigen is unidentified. V lost 0 bases to trimming and J lost 2 bases; unmatched junction nucleotides: 8. There are 17 residues in the CDR3. Germline V gene data show CDR1 as ENHRY and CDR2 as SYGVKD. This chain links TRBV10-3 with TRBJ2-5, with 8 bases identical to TRBD2. The sample was blood, either unsorted or a sorted T cell fraction (not recorded which). The receptor's source is a male donor with ankylosing spondylitis. The CDR3 reads CAISESLPRGGQETQYF. The CDR3 DNA reads TGTGCCATCAGTGAGTCGCTCCCACGCGGGGGGCAAGAGACCCAGTACTTC.